The rows below give T cell receptor beta chains drawn from one sample of a study of cytomegalovirus exposure and HLA in healthy donors. Profiled with immunoSEQ multiplex PCR; TCRdb holds only in-frame clones, not every one. The sample holds 75,000 to 90,000 clones, under 85% seen once. Sequencing was done on a sample of PBMCs. These receptors were obtained from a woman aged 40 to 55 in good health and CMV-seropositive. The CDR3 runs from the conserved cysteine through the conserved F or W. D genes are given only for firm matches. Size is stated for part of the rows, as once, few or many counts, or as a class when the clone is expanded.

clone_size d_call j_call v_call cdr3_length cdr3_aa cdr3_nt
NA NA TRBJ2-7 TRBV7-9 14 CSSSSRDKSYEQYF TGTTCCAGCAGCTCCCGGGACAAATCCTACGAGCAGTACTTC
NA NA TRBJ2-3 TRBV6-5 13 CAASRLETDTQYF TGTGCCGCCAGCCGACTAGAAACAGATACGCAGTATTTT
NA NA TRBJ1-2 TRBV30 14 CAWSVLGPHYGYTF TGTGCCTGGAGTGTACTGGGCCCACACTATGGCTACACCTTC
NA NA TRBJ1-4 TRBV5-1 15 CASSSRGTSNEKLFF TGCGCCAGCAGCTCCAGGGGTACCTCTAATGAAAAACTGTTTTTT
NA TRBD2 TRBJ2-3 TRBV7-7 17 CASSPSSGGAGIDTQYF TGTGCCAGCAGCCCGAGTAGCGGGGGGGCCGGGATAGATACGCAGTATTTT
few TRBD2 TRBJ2-1 TRBV5-1 16 CASSPKSGTSGFEQFF TGCGCCAGCAGCCCTAAATCCGGGACTAGCGGGTTCGAGCAGTTCTTC
NA NA TRBJ1-1 TRBV6-6 15 CASSYPDRPNTEAFF TGTGCCAGCAGTTACCCCGACAGGCCAAACACTGAAGCTTTCTTT
once TRBD2 TRBJ2-3 TRBV5-1 16 CASSLAWRGAGDTQYF TGCGCCAGCAGCTTGGCCTGGCGGGGGGCGGGAGATACGCAGTATTTT
NA NA TRBJ1-5 TRBV2 17 CASSVPGGASSNQPQHF TGTGCCAGCAGTGTTCCCGGGGGGGCCTCGAGCAATCAGCCCCAGCATTTT
NA NA TRBJ2-3 TRBV7-9 14 CASSFERNTDTQYF TGTGCCAGCAGCTTTGAGCGGAACACAGATACGCAGTATTTT
few TRBD1 TRBJ2-3 TRBV7-3 14 CASSRRQGDDTQYF TGTGCCAGCAGCCGACGACAGGGGGACGATACGCAGTATTTT
few TRBD1 TRBJ1-4 TRBV7-3 15 CASSPPGQRDEKLFF TGTGCCAGCAGCCCTCCGGGACAGCGAGATGAAAAACTGTTTTTT
NA TRBD1 TRBJ1-1 TRBV2 12 CATDRVGTEAFF TGTGCCACAGACAGGGTAGGGACTGAAGCTTTCTTT
few NA TRBJ2-7 TRBV4-1 15 CASSQEDSPSYEQYF TGCGCCAGCAGCCAAGAGGACAGCCCCTCCTACGAGCAGTACTTC
NA TRBD1 TRBJ1-1 TRBV5-1 16 CASSPHDRVRYTEAFF TGCGCCAGCAGCCCACACGACAGGGTAAGGTACACTGAAGCTTTCTTT
NA NA TRBJ2-1 TRBV11-2 13 CASSLAQYNEQFF TGTGCCAGCAGCTTAGCACAGTACAATGAGCAGTTCTTC
NA TRBD2 TRBJ2-5 TRBV5-4 15 CASSLQRGRQETQYF TGTGCCAGCAGCTTGCAGCGGGGACGCCAAGAGACCCAGTACTTC
NA NA TRBJ2-5 TRBV7-9 11 CSSRLEETQYF TGTTCCAGCAGACTAGAAGAGACCCAGTACTTC
NA NA TRBJ2-7 TRBV5-5 14 CASSFFAVDYEQYF TGTGCCAGCAGCTTCTTTGCAGTCGACTACGAGCAGTACTTC
NA NA TRBJ1-1 TRBV28 16 CASSLPPGQVNTEAFF TGTGCCAGCAGTTTACCTCCGGGACAAGTTAACACTGAAGCTTTCTTT
NA NA TRBJ1-5 TRBV5-4 13 CASSLGRNQPQHF TGTGCCAGCAGCTTAGGCAGGAATCAGCCCCAGCATTTT
once TRBD1 TRBJ2-7 TRBV4-1 15 CASSLSGQGIYEQYF TGCGCCAGCAGTCTGTCGGGACAGGGGATTTACGAGCAGTACTTC
few NA TRBJ2-1 TRBV27 13 CASSFGQGHEQFF TGTGCCAGCAGTTTTGGGCAGGGCCATGAGCAGTTCTTC
NA TRBD1 TRBJ1-6 TRBV28 16 CASRGQGVTYNSPLHF TGTGCCAGCAGGGGACAGGGGGTAACCTATAATTCACCCCTCCACTTT
NA NA TRBJ1-3 TRBV6-5 14 CASSPLSSGNTIYF TGTGCCAGCAGCCCGCTCAGCTCTGGAAACACCATATATTTT
once NA TRBJ2-2 TRBV10-3 13 CAIKSQNTGELFF TGTGCCATCAAATCCCAAAACACCGGGGAGCTGTTTTTT
few TRBD1 TRBJ1-3 TRBV6-5 15 CASSYSEDRGNTIYF TGTGCCAGCAGTTACTCCGAGGACAGGGGAAACACCATATATTTT
few TRBD1 TRBJ1-1 TRBV7-3 13 CASSRTGHTEAFF TGTGCCAGCAGCAGGACAGGGCACACTGAAGCTTTCTTT
NA NA TRBJ1-6 TRBV6-4 14 CASSETAYNSPLHF TGTGCCAGCAGTGAGACAGCTTATAATTCACCCCTCCACTTT
NA TRBD2 TRBJ2-1 TRBV9 16 CASTASGGVTYNEQFF TGTGCCAGCACGGCTAGCGGGGGGGTCACCTACAATGAGCAGTTCTTC
NA NA TRBJ2-5 TRBV10-3 13 CAIRPGVEETQYF TGTGCCATCAGACCCGGGGTGGAGGAGACCCAGTACTTC
NA NA TRBJ2-5 TRBV5-6 13 CASSLVLKETQYF TGTGCCAGCAGCTTGGTCCTTAAAGAGACCCAGTACTTC
NA NA TRBJ1-5 TRBV7-9 12 CASSPGIQPQHF TGTGCCAGCAGCCCGGGGATTCAGCCCCAGCATTTT
NA TRBD1 TRBJ1-2 TRBV5-5 14 CASSPGQGEYGYTF TGTGCCAGCAGCCCCGGACAGGGAGAGTATGGCTACACCTTC
NA NA TRBJ2-7 TRBV11-1 16 CASSLVRRDTSYEQYF TGTGCCAGCAGCTTAGTTCGCCGAGACACCTCCTACGAGCAGTACTTC
NA TRBD1 TRBJ1-5 TRBV10-3 15 CAISGRTGDNQPQHF TGTGCCATCAGTGGAAGGACAGGGGACAATCAGCCCCAGCATTTT
NA TRBD2 TRBJ2-5 TRBV6-1 18 CASSEALVGLEEQETQYF TGTGCCAGCAGTGAAGCGCTAGTAGGACTAGAGGAACAAGAGACCCAGTACTTC
NA NA TRBJ2-2 TRBV7-2 16 CASSPKGIPNTGELFF TGTGCCAGCAGCCCAAAGGGGATTCCGAACACCGGGGAGCTGTTTTTT
NA NA TRBJ2-3 TRBV6-6 14 CASSYPEGSDTQYF TGTGCCAGCAGTTACCCGGAGGGGTCGGATACGCAGTATTTT
NA NA TRBJ2-2 TRBV27 14 CASSWTSITGELFF TGTGCCAGCAGTTGGACTTCCATCACCGGGGAGCTGTTTTTT
NA NA TRBJ1-5 TRBV6-5 15 CASSRGGASNQPQHF TGTGCCAGCTCCCGGGGGGGGGCGAGCAATCAGCCCCAGCATTTT
few NA TRBJ2-3 TRBV5-1 15 CASSLGADPTDTQYF TGCGCCAGCAGCTTGGGGGCCGACCCCACAGATACGCAGTATTTT
few TRBD1 TRBJ2-7 TRBV6-1 14 CASNRDRGRYEQYF TGTGCCAGCAACCGGGACAGGGGGCGATACGAGCAGTACTTC
few NA TRBJ1-6 TRBV5-4 16 CASSLGGLTGNSPLHF TGTGCCAGCAGCTTGGGGGGATTAACGGGGAATTCACCCCTCCACTTT
NA NA TRBJ1-4 TRBV4-2 13 CASSQSTDEKLFF TGTGCCAGCAGCCAAAGTACAGACGAAAAACTGTTTTTT
NA NA TRBJ2-3 TRBV28 13 CASSLTSTDTQYF TGTGCCAGCAGTTTAACTAGCACAGATACGCAGTATTTT
NA TRBD1 TRBJ2-7 TRBV7-2 13 CASSLGTGYEQYF TGTGCCAGCAGCTTAGGGACAGGCTACGAGCAGTACTTC
few TRBD1 TRBJ2-7 TRBV6-5 13 CASSRTGVYEQYF TGTGCCAGCAGTCGCACAGGGGTCTACGAGCAGTACTTC
NA TRBD2 TRBJ2-5 TRBV29-1 14 CSVRTSGVRETQYF TGCAGCGTTAGGACTAGCGGGGTTAGGGAGACCCAGTACTTC
once TRBD1 TRBJ2-4 TRBV19 15 CATQTGGRFDGIQYF TGTGCCACTCAGACAGGGGGTCGTTTTGATGGCATTCAGTACTTC
NA NA TRBJ1-2 TRBV7-9 12 CSSSLVRAGYTF TGTTCCAGCAGCTTAGTGCGGGCAGGCTACACCTTC
NA NA TRBJ2-3 TRBV5-1 14 CASSFGQSTDTQYF TGCGCCAGCAGCTTCGGACAGAGCACAGATACGCAGTATTTT
NA NA TRBJ2-7 TRBV7-9 15 CASSLGQGTSYEQYF TGTGCCAGCAGCTTAGGGCAGGGGACCTCCTACGAGCAGTACTTC
NA NA TRBJ1-2 TRBV19 14 CASSIGEKGDGYTF TGTGCCAGTAGTATTGGTGAAAAGGGGGATGGCTACACCTTC
NA TRBD2 TRBJ2-7 TRBV2 15 CASSSRLAGTYEQYF TGTGCCAGCAGCTCCCGACTAGCGGGGACCTACGAGCAGTACTTC
NA NA TRBJ2-5 TRBV7-2 13 CASSQATQETQYF TGTGCCAGCAGTCAAGCCACTCAAGAGACCCAGTACTTC
NA NA TRBJ2-1 TRBV27 12 CASSVQGDEQFF TGTGCCAGCAGTGTACAGGGTGATGAGCAGTTCTTC
NA NA TRBJ1-5 TRBV23-1 15 CASSQGTRDYQPQHF TGCGCCAGCAGTCAAGGAACGAGGGATTATCAGCCCCAGCATTTT